The clone carrying this TCR beta chain was counted a few times. Antigen: not known. In the original workflow: To classify distant metastasis in papillary thyroid cancer, a model was built from CDR3 differences across clinicopathological groups. TCRdb re-clonotyped the PCR reads via MiXCR. TCRdb's processing, not the authors', yielded these V and J calls. In the table there are tens of thousands of clones, around 30% of which are singletons. Looked up from germline, CDR1 is MNHEY and CDR2 is SVGEGT. The V end lost 4 bases, the J end lost 0 bases, and 10 bases lay between the germline ends. The length of the CDR3 is 14 residues. No treatment of any kind had been given to any patient before thyroid surgery. This sample is part of a study of metastatic and nonmetastatic thyroid tumors. The overall study: Across peripheral blood and tumor or nodule tissue samples taken from malignant and benign thyroid patients, the repertoires were compared with one another. Findings and limits, study-wide: When malignant thyroid tumors were compared with benign nodules, TCR beta diversity was reportedly significantly higher in the malignant tumors. This held in both blood and tumor samples.

The sequenced sample consisted of blood. V gene TRBV6-2 or TRBV6-3 combines with J gene TRBJ2-7; D could derive from TRBD1 or TRBD2 (5 bases each). The origin of this receptor is a female donor with papillary thyroid cancer or a benign thyroid nodule (not recorded which). Some clones in this sample may be carry-over from other donors' samples. The CDR3 region has the DNA TGTGCCAGCAGTTTGTGGGGGATCTCCTACGAGCAGTACTTC. It specifies CASSLWGISYEQYF.